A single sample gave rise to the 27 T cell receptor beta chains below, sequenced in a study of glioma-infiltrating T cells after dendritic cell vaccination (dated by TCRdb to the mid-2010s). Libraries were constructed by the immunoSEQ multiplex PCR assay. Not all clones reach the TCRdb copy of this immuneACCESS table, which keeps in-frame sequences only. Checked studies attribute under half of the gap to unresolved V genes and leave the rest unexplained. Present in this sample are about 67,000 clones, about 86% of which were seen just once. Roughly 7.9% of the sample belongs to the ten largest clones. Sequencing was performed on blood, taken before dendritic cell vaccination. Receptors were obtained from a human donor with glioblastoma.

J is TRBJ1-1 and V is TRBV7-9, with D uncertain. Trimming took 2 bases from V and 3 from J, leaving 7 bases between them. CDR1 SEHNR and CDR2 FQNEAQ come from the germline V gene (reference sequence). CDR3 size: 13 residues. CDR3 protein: CASSLMADTEAFF. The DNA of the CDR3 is TGTGCCAGCAGCTTAATGGCAGACACTGAAGCTTTCTTT. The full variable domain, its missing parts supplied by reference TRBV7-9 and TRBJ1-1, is DTGVSQNPRHKITKRGQNVTFRCDPISEHNRLYWYRQTLGQGPEFLTYFQNEAQLEKSRLLSDRFSAERPKGSFSTLEIQRTEQGDSAMYLCASSLMADTEAFFGQGTRLTVV.

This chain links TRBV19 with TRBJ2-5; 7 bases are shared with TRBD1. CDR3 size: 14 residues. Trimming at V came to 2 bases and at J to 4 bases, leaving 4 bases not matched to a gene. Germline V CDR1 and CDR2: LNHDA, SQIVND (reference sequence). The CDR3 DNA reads TGTGCCAGTAGTATACAAGGGGGCCGAGAGACCCAGTACTTC. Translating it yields CASSIQGGRETQYF. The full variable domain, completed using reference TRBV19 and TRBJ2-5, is DGGITQSPKYLFRKEGQNVTLSCEQNLNHDAMYWYRQDPGQGLRLIYYSQIVNDFQKGDIAEGYSVSREKKESFPLTVTSAQKNPTAFYLCASSIQGGRETQYFGPGTRLLVL.

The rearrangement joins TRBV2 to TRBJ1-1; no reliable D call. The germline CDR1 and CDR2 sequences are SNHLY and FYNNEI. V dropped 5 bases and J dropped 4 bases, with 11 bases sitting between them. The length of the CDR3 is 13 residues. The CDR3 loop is CASSLNTGTEAFF. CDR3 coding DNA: TGTGCCAGCAGTTTAAACACGGGCACTGAAGCTTTCTTT.

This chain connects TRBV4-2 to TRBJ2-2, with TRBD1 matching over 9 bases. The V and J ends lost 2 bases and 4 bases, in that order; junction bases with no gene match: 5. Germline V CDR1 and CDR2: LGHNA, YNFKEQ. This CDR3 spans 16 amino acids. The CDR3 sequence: CASSQQDRGATGELFF. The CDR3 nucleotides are TGTGCCAGCAGCCAACAGGACAGGGGAGCCACCGGGGAGCTGTTTTTT.

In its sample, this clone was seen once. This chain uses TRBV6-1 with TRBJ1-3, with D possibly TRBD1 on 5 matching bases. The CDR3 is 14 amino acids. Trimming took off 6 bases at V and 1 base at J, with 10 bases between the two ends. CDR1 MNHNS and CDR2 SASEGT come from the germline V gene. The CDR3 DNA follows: TGTGCCAGCAGCTCGACAGTATCTGGAAACACCATATATTTT. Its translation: CASSSTVSGNTIYF.

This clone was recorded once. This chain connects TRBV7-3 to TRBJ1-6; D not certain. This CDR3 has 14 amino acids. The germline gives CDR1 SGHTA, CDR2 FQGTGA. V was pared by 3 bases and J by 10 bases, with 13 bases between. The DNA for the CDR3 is TGTGCCAGCAGCTTGGGAGGGTTCGGATCACCCCTCCACTTT. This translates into CASSLGGFGSPLHF.

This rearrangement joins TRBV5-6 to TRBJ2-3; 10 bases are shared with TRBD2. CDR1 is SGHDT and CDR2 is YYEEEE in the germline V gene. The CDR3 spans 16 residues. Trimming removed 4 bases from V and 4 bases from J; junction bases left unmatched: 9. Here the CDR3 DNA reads TGTGCCAGCAGCATAGAGCGGGGGGGCAACGCAGATACGCAGTATTTT. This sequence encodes CASSIERGGNADTQYF.

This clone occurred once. The CDR3 is CASSEASPSEEKLFF. The CDR3 region has the DNA TGTGCCAGCAGTGAAGCGAGTCCCTCGGAGGAAAAACTGTTTTTT. The rearrangement joins TRBV6-1 to TRBJ1-4, with D unresolved. The CDR3 loop spans 15 amino acids. V lost 0 bases and J 8 bases, leaving 13 bases between the germline ends. CDR1 is MNHNS and CDR2 is SASEGT in the germline V gene.

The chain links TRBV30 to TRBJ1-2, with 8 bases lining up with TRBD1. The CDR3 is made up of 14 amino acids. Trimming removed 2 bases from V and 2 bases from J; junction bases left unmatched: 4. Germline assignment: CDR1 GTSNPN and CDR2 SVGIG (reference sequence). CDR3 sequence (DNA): TGTGCCTGGAGTCGACGGACAGGGAACTATGGCTACACCTTC. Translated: CAWSRRTGNYGYTF.

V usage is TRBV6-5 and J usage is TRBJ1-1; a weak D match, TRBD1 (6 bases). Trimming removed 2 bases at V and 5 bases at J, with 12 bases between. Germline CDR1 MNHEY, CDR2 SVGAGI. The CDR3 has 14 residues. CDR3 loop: CASSYTRQDTEAFF. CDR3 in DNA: TGTGCCAGCAGTTACACCCGACAGGATACTGAAGCTTTCTTT.

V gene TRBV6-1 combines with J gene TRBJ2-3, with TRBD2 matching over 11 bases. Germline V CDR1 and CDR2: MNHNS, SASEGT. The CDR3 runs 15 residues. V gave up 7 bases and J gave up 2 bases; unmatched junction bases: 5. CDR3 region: CASNLAGGTTDTQYF. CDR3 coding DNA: TGTGCCAGCAACCTAGCGGGGGGAACCACAGATACGCAGTATTTT.

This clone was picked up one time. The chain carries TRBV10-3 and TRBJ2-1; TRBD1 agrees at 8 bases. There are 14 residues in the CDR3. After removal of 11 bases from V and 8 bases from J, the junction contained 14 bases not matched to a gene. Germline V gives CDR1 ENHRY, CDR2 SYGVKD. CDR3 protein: CALADGRGRDEQFF. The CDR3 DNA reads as TGTGCCCTCGCCGACGGCAGGGGGCGCGATGAGCAGTTCTTC.

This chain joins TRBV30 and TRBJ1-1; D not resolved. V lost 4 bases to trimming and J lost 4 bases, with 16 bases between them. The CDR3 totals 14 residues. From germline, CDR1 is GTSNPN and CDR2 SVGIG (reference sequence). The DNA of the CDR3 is TGTGCCTGGACGTCTCTAGGTAGGAGCACTGAAGCTTTCTTT. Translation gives CAWTSLGRSTEAFF. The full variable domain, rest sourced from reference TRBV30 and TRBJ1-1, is SQTIHQWPATLVQPVGSPLSLECTVEGTSNPNLYWYRQAAGRGLQLLFYSVGIGQISSEVPQNLSASRPQDRQFILSSKKLLLSDSGFYLCAWTSLGRSTEAFFGQGTRLTVV.

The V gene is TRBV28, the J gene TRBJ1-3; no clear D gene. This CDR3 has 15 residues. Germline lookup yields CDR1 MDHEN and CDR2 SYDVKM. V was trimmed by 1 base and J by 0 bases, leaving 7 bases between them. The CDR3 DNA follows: TGTGCCAGCAGTTTATATTCCCGCTCTGGAAACACCATATATTTT. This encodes CASSLYSRSGNTIYF.

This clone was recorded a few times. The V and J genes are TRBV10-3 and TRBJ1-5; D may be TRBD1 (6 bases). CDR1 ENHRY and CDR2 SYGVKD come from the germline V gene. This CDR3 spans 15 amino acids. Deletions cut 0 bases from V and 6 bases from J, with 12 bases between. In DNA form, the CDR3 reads TGTGCCATCAGTGAGTCAGGGGGTGAGGGTCAGCCCCAGCATTTT. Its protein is CAISESGGEGQPQHF.

Here the CDR3 DNA reads TGTGCCAGTAGTACCCGGGACAGGGGGCCTCGGAACACTGAAGCTTTCTTT. Translating gives CASSTRDRGPRNTEAFF. The V and J genes are TRBV19 and TRBJ1-1, with TRBD1 matching 12 bases. The CDR3 loop spans 17 amino acids. V lost 4 bases to trimming and J lost 1 base; unmatched junction nucleotides: 7. Germline V gene data show CDR1 as LNHDA and CDR2 as SQIVND (reference sequence).

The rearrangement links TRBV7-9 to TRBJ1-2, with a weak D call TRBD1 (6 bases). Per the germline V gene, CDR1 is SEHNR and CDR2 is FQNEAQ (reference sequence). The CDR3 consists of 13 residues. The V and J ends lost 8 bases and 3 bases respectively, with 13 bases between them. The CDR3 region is CASVGGRDYGYTF. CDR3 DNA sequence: TGTGCCAGCGTGGGGGGGCGAGACTATGGCTACACCTTC.

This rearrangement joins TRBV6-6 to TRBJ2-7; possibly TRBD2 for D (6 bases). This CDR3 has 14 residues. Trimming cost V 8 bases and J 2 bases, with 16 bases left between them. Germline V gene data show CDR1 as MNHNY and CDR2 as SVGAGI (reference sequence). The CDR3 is CASGLAGGTYEQYF. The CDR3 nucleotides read TGTGCCAGCGGTCTCGCTGGGGGGACCTACGAGCAGTACTTC.

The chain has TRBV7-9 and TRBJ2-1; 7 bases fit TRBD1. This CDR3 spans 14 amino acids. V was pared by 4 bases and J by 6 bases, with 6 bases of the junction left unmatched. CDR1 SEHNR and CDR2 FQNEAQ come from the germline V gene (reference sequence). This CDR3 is CASSSRDRANEQFF. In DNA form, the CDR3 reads TGTGCCAGCAGCTCCCGTGACAGGGCCAATGAGCAGTTCTTC.

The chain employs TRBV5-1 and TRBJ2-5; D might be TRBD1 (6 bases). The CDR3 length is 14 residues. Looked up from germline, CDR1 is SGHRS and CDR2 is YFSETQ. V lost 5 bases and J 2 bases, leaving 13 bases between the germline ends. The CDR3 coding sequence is TGCGCCAGCAGTCGAGCAGGGGCACAAGAGACCCAGTACTTC. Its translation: CASSRAGAQETQYF. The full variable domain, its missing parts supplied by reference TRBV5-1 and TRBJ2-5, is KAGVTQTPRYLIKTRGQQVTLSCSPISGHRSVSWYQQTPGQGLQFLFEYFSETQRNKGNFPGRFSGRQFSNSRSEMNVSTLELGDSALYLCASSRAGAQETQYFGPGTRLLVL.

CDR3 coding DNA: TGTGCCAGCAGCGTAGGAGGGAATGAGGCCAAAAACATTCAGTACTTC. Its translation: CASSVGGNEAKNIQYF. The chain employs TRBV9 and TRBJ2-4, with D maybe TRBD2 (5 bases). Germline lookup yields CDR1 SGDLS and CDR2 YYNGEE. V lost 0 bases to trimming and J lost 1 base, with 11 bases between them. The CDR3 is 16 amino acids. Using reference TRBV9 and TRBJ2-4 for the parts outside the CDR3, the full variable domain is DSGVTQTPKHLITATGQRVTLRCSPRSGDLSVYWYQQSLDQGLQFLIQYYNGEERAKGNILERFSAQQFPDLHSELNLSSLELGDSALYFCASSVGGNEAKNIQYFGAGTRLSVL.

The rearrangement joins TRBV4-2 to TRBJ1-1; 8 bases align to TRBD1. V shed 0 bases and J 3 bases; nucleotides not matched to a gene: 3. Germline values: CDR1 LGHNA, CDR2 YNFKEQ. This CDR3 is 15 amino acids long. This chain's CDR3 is CASSQEAGGDTEAFF. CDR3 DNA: TGTGCCAGCAGCCAAGAGGCAGGGGGCGACACTGAAGCTTTCTTT.

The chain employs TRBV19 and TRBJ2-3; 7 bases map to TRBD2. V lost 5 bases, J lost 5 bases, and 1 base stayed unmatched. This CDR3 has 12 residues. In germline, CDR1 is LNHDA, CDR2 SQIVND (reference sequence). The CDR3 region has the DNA TGTGCCAGTAGTTTAGCGGGAGATACGCAGTATTTT. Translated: CASSLAGDTQYF. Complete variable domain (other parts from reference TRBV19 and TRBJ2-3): DGGITQSPKYLFRKEGQNVTLSCEQNLNHDAMYWYRQDPGQGLRLIYYSQIVNDFQKGDIAEGYSVSREKKESFPLTVTSAQKNPTAFYLCASSLAGDTQYFGPGTRLTVL.

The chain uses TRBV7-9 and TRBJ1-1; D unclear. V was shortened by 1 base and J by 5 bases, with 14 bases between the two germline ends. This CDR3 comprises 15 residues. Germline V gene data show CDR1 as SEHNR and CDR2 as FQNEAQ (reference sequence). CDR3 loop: CASSLVRRGTTEAFF. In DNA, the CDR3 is TGTGCCAGCAGCTTAGTACGGCGGGGAACAACTGAAGCTTTCTTT.

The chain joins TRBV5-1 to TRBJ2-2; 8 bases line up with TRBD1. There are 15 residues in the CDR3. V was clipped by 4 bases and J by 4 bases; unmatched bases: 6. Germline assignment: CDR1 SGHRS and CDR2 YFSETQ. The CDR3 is CASSPQGAGTGELFF. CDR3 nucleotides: TGCGCCAGCAGCCCGCAGGGGGCTGGCACCGGGGAGCTGTTTTTT.

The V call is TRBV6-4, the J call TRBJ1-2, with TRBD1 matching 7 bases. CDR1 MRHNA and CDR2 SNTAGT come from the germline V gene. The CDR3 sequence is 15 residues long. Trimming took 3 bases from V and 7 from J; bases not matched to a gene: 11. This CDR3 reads CASSETGRGISGYTF. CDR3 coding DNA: TGTGCCAGCAGTGAGACGGGCAGGGGGATCTCTGGCTACACCTTC.

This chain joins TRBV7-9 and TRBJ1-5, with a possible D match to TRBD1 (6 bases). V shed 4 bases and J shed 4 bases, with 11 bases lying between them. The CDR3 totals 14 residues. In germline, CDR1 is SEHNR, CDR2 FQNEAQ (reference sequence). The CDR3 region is CASSSGDSNQPQHF. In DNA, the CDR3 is TGTGCCAGCAGCTCAGGGGATTCGAATCAGCCCCAGCATTTT.